Shown below are 18 T cell receptor beta chains from a single sample sequenced in a study of early T cells in non-severe SARS-CoV-2 infection. From the 5' RACE reads, TCRdb called clonotypes with MiXCR, one entry per CDR3 protein. The sample records about 30,000 distinct CDR3 sequences, around 5.2% being singletons. Sequenced: whole blood. The receptors originated from an adult who was a healthcare worker with PCR-confirmed SARS-CoV-2 infection or an uninfected control (not recorded which).

The CDR3 loop reads CASSLATGGKETQYF. The CDR3 nucleotides read TGTGCCAGCAGCTTAGCGACAGGCGGAAAAGAGACCCAGTACTTC. The chain has TRBV11-1 and TRBJ2-5; a weak D match, TRBD1 (6 bases). The germline CDR1 and CDR2 sequences are SGHAT and FQDESV (reference sequence). The CDR3 covers 15 residues. Trimming stripped 0 bases from V and 3 bases from J, with 11 bases between.

This clonotype has just a few counts. V gene TRBV20-1 combines with J gene TRBJ2-7; D gene uncertain. The CDR3 runs 15 residues. Germline CDR1 DFQATT, CDR2 SNEGSKA (reference sequence). Trimming stripped 0 bases from V and 1 base from J, with 13 bases between. The CDR3 bases are TGCAGTGCTAGAGACCCCCAGACCTCATCCTACGAGCAGTACTTC. It is translated as CSARDPQTSSYEQYF.

At least ten counts were recorded for this clonotype. The chain has TRBV20-1 and TRBJ2-7; 12 bases match TRBD1. J gave up 6 bases and V 6 bases, and 15 bases lay outside the gene matches. CDR3 size: 16 residues. Germline-derived CDR1 and CDR2 are DFQATT and SNEGSKA (reference sequence). The CDR3: CSAFSPGQGATGEQYF. CDR3 bases: TGCAGTGCCTTCTCCCCGGGACAGGGGGCAACCGGCGAGCAGTACTTC.

This clonotype was picked up many times. V usage is TRBV19 and J usage is TRBJ2-1; D is perhaps TRBD2 (6 bases). The CDR3 runs to 16 residues. V was trimmed by 5 bases and J by 7 bases, leaving 21 bases between them. Germline values: CDR1 LNHDA, CDR2 SQIVND (reference sequence). The CDR3 DNA sequence: TGTGCCAGTAGTCGAGATGTGGGGACTGTACGGAATGAGCAGTTCTTC. Translating it yields CASSRDVGTVRNEQFF.

The table lists this clonotype with many counts. The chain couples TRBV7-8 to TRBJ1-2; no clear D. This CDR3 has 12 amino acids. In germline, CDR1 is SGHVS, CDR2 FQNEAQ. Trimming cost V 4 bases and J 4 bases, with 7 bases left between them. The chain's CDR3 is CASSSEFYGYTF. The CDR3 DNA follows: TGTGCCAGCAGCTCAGAGTTCTATGGCTACACCTTC.

This clonotype was seen ten or more times. The J gene is TRBJ2-7, the V gene TRBV7-3; 7 bases match TRBD2. Germline assignment: CDR1 SGHTA and CDR2 FQGTGA. J was trimmed by 3 bases and V by 4 bases; bases with no gene match: 9. CDR3 size: 15 residues. The CDR3 DNA sequence: TGTGCCAGCAGCTCGAACCCTACTAGCGACTACGAGCAGTACTTC. Residues: CASSSNPTSDYEQYF.

This clonotype has a count of ten or more. The chain is built from TRBV20-1 and TRBJ2-3; tentative D call: TRBD2 (6 bases). V was pared by 0 bases and J by 2 bases, with 15 bases between. Germline assignment: CDR1 DFQATT and CDR2 SNEGSKA (reference sequence). The CDR3 has 16 amino acids. The CDR3 sequence: CSARDPLALPTDTQYF. CDR3 coding DNA: TGCAGTGCTAGAGACCCCCTAGCGCTTCCCACAGATACGCAGTATTTT.

This sequence joins TRBV6-1 and TRBJ2-1; unclear D gene. The V gene lost 0 bases and the J gene lost 10 bases, with 10 bases spanning the gap. Germline CDR1 MNHNS, CDR2 SASEGT. CDR3 size: 13 residues. The CDR3: CASSEAPAWEQFF. The CDR3 bases are TGTGCCAGCAGTGAAGCGCCTGCGTGGGAGCAGTTCTTC.

This chain uses TRBV12-3 or TRBV12-4 with TRBJ2-2; possible D gene TRBD1, 7 bases. Trimming pared 3 bases from V and 6 bases from J, leaving 14 bases between. The CDR3 extends over 15 amino acids. The CDR3 DNA follows: TGTGCCAGCAGTTTTCCACAGGGGAGGCCCGGGGAGCTGTTTTTT. It codes for CASSFPQGRPGELFF.

This clonotype was recorded at least ten times. The chain combines TRBV7-9 with TRBJ2-3, with 10 bases fitting TRBD2. CDR1 SEHNR and CDR2 FQNEAQ come from the germline V gene (reference sequence). The CDR3 consists of 16 residues. Trimming at V came to 5 bases and at J to 3 bases, leaving 8 bases not matched to a gene. CDR3 nucleotide sequence: TGTGCCAGCAGCCGTAGCGGGAGGAGTATGACAGATACGCAGTATTTT. Translation: CASSRSGRSMTDTQYF.

This clonotype showed up many times. The genes are TRBV7-2 and TRBJ2-7; 9 nucleotides match TRBD2. The length of the CDR3 is 15 residues. From germline, CDR1 is SGHTA and CDR2 FQGNSA. With V trimmed by 4 bases and J by 5 bases, 9 bases remained unmatched. DNA for the CDR3: TGTGCCAGCAGCTCGGTAGCGGGAGTGGTCCACGAGCAGTACTTC. Amino acids: CASSSVAGVVHEQYF.

This clonotype showed up many times. This chain uses TRBV7-6 with TRBJ1-6; D remains unclear. The CDR3 is 13 amino acids. Germline assignment: CDR1 SGHVS and CDR2 FNYEAQ. V shed 5 bases and J shed 4 bases, with 6 bases lying between them. The CDR3, as DNA: TGTGCCAGCAGCCCCAGATATAATTCACCCCTCCACTTT. Translated, it gives CASSPRYNSPLHF.

The chain uses TRBV11-2 and TRBJ2-3; TRBD2 might be the D (6 bases). Germline V gene data show CDR1 as SGHAT and CDR2 as FQNNGV. The CDR3 contains 13 residues. Trimming removed 5 bases from V and 3 bases from J, with 9 bases in between. In DNA form, the CDR3 reads TGTGCCAGCAGCGCGGGGATGACAGATACGCAGTATTTT. Translation: CASSAGMTDTQYF.

This clonotype has ten or more counts. The CDR3 reads CARPGRRGENNSPLHF. The CDR3 coding sequence is TGTGCCAGACCGGGACGAAGAGGGGAAAATAATTCACCCCTCCACTTT. V gene TRBV19 combines with J gene TRBJ1-6, with a possible D match to TRBD1 (5 bases). With 9 bases removed from V and 5 bases from J, the gap between germline ends came to 20 bases. Germline loops: CDR1 LNHDA, CDR2 SQIVND (reference sequence). This CDR3 has 16 amino acids.

Many counts were recorded for this clonotype. The chain carries TRBV20-1 and TRBJ2-7; TRBD2 is a possible D gene (6 bases). This CDR3 has 16 residues. Per the germline V gene, CDR1 is DFQATT and CDR2 is SNEGSKA (reference sequence). The V end was cut by 3 bases, the J end by 3 bases, with 21 bases between. The CDR3 loop reads CSASEGLYGSGYEQYF. The CDR3, as DNA: TGCAGTGCTAGTGAGGGACTTTATGGATCAGGCTACGAGCAGTACTTC.

There are a few counts of this clonotype. V is TRBV20-1 and J is TRBJ2-3; D is perhaps TRBD1 (6 bases). Germline V gene data show CDR1 as DFQATT and CDR2 as SNEGSKA (reference sequence). The V and J ends lost 1 base and 1 base respectively, with 9 bases between them. CDR3 length: 14 amino acids. The CDR3 is CSARGQAGTDTQYF. In nucleotides, the CDR3 is TGCAGTGCTAGAGGACAGGCCGGCACAGATACGCAGTATTTT.

This clonotype was seen a few times. The chain is built from TRBV28 and TRBJ2-7; D is ambiguous. Between the trimmed V and J ends, which lost 2 bases and 0 bases, there was a span of 8 bases. Germline loops: CDR1 MDHEN, CDR2 SYDVKM. This CDR3 has 14 residues. The CDR3 sequence is CASSLGLNSYEQYF. The CDR3 nucleotides read TGTGCCAGCAGTTTAGGGTTAAACTCCTACGAGCAGTACTTC. The full variable domain, its missing parts supplied by reference TRBV28 and TRBJ2-7, is DVKVTQSSRYLVKRTGEKVFLECVQDMDHENMFWYRQDPGLGLRLIYFSYDVKMKEKGDIPEGYSVSREKKERFSLILESASTNQTSMYLCASSLGLNSYEQYFGPGTRLTVT.

This clonotype has at least ten counts. The V and J genes are TRBV5-4 and TRBJ2-5, with TRBD2 identical over 12 bases. The CDR3 sequence is 17 residues long. J was trimmed by 2 bases and V by 0 bases; bases with no gene match: 5. Germline CDR1 and CDR2: SGHNT and YYREEE (reference sequence). CDR3 in amino acids: CASSLGLAGGGQETQYF. As DNA, the CDR3 is TGTGCCAGCAGCTTGGGGCTAGCGGGAGGGGGACAAGAGACCCAGTACTTC.